Below are 17 T cell receptor beta chains sequenced from a single sample in a study of shared clonotypes between healthy human individuals. Clones were sequenced by immunoSEQ multiplex PCR, and TCRdb holds only the in-frame ones, with some missing. The table has approximately 1,000,000 clones, 75% to 85% seen once. Sequenced sample: memory CD4+ T cells from PBMCs. As for subset: CD45RA-negative fraction. The receptors stem from a man in his late teens or twenties in good health. Some clones in this sample may be carry-over from other donors' samples.

This clone was detected many times. The chain recombines TRBV27 with TRBJ2-7; D call uncertain. The CDR3 totals 16 residues. Germline V gene data show CDR1 as MNHEY and CDR2 as SMNVEV (reference sequence). V lost 0 bases and J 1 base, leaving 13 bases between the germline ends. The CDR3 loop reads CASSLSLPGDSYEQYF. The CDR3 DNA reads as TGTGCCAGCAGTTTATCGCTTCCAGGCGATTCCTACGAGCAGTACTTC.

The rearrangement uses TRBV7-8 and TRBJ1-3; D uncertain. Between the trimmed V and J ends, which lost 6 bases and 0 bases, there was a span of 9 bases. Germline values: CDR1 SGHVS, CDR2 FQNEAQ. The CDR3 totals 14 residues. The DNA of the CDR3 is TGTGCCAGCAGTCTCTCCGACTCTGGAAACACCATATATTTT. Amino acid sequence: CASSLSDSGNTIYF.

The chain combines TRBV15 with TRBJ2-7, with D possibly matching TRBD2 (6 bases). The V gene's germline CDR1 is LNHNV and CDR2 YYDKDF (reference sequence). The CDR3 spans 15 residues. V dropped 0 bases and J dropped 7 bases, with 16 bases sitting between them. CDR3 bases: TGTGCCACCAGCAGAGATCCGGTGACTAGTTATGAGCAGTACTTC. Translated: CATSRDPVTSYEQYF.

About this clone itself: This may be a read error: a much more frequent sequence differs by one nucleotide. This chain links TRBV28 with TRBJ2-1; D is unclear. This CDR3 has 12 amino acids. CDR1 is MDHEN, CDR2 SYDVKM, per germline. V lost 6 bases, J lost 1 base, and 4 bases lay in between. The CDR3: CASSGSYNEQFF. The CDR3 coding sequence is TGTGCCAGCAGCGGGTCCTACAATGAGCAGTTCTTC.

The rearrangement uses TRBV2 and TRBJ2-7; 10 bases agree with TRBD1. V gave up 6 bases and J gave up 7 bases; unmatched junction bases: 9. This CDR3 region has 14 residues. CDR1 and CDR2 (germline): SNHLY, FYNNEI. For the CDR3, the DNA is TGTGCCAGCAGGGTGACAGGGGGCTCTGAAGAGCAGTACTTC. As protein: CASRVTGGSEEQYF.

The rearrangement links TRBV7-9 to TRBJ2-7; D might be TRBD1 (6 bases). V lost 5 bases to trimming and J lost 2 bases, with 13 bases between them. This CDR3 is 14 amino acids long. Germline V gene lookup returns CDR1 SEHNR and CDR2 FQNEAQ (reference sequence). The CDR3 sequence: CASSADRTPYEQYF. CDR3 nucleotide sequence: TGTGCCAGCAGCGCGGACAGAACCCCCTACGAGCAGTACTTC.

The CDR3: CASSFNRGPTYDGYTF. The CDR3 DNA follows: TGTGCCAGCAGTTTCAACAGGGGCCCTACGTACGATGGCTACACCTTC. This chain connects TRBV28 to TRBJ1-2, with 7 bases that match TRBD1. The J segment lost 6 bases and the V segment lost 3 bases, leaving 13 bases of the junction unmatched. The CDR3 has 16 amino acids. Per germline, CDR1 MDHEN and CDR2 SYDVKM.

In its sample, this clone was seen once. The chain uses TRBV10-1 and TRBJ2-4, with TRBD1 matching 7 bases. V lost 5 bases, J lost 8 bases, and 6 bases stayed unmatched. The germline gives CDR1 WNHNN, CDR2 SYGVQD (reference sequence). The CDR3 contains 13 residues. In DNA form, the CDR3 reads TGCGCCAGCAGTCTCAGGGGGTCCGACATTCAGTACTTC. Protein: CASSLRGSDIQYF.

V usage is TRBV6-1 and J usage is TRBJ2-3, with TRBD2 matching 7 bases. With V trimmed by 6 bases and J by 1 base, 7 bases remained unmatched. CDR3 size: 15 residues. Germline V lookup: CDR1 MNHNS, CDR2 SASEGT. CDR3 DNA sequence: TGTGCCAGCAGGGCCGGACTAGGTCGCACAGATACGCAGTATTTT. It is translated as CASRAGLGRTDTQYF.

The chain carries TRBV29-1 and TRBJ2-1; D uncertain. V lost 7 bases and J 1 base, leaving 14 bases between the germline ends. CDR3 length: 14 residues. Germline V gene data show CDR1 as SQVTM and CDR2 as ANQGSEA. The CDR3 sequence: CSGVKTRSYNEQFF. DNA of the CDR3: TGCAGCGGAGTGAAAACCCGTTCCTACAATGAGCAGTTCTTC.

This chain uses TRBV5-1 with TRBJ2-3, with TRBD2 matching over 7 bases. Trimming removed 5 bases from V and 9 bases from J; junction bases left unmatched: 15. Germline V CDR1 and CDR2: SGHRS, YFSETQ. This CDR3 has 15 amino acids. In DNA form, the CDR3 reads TGCGCCAGCAGAACCCCTAGCGGACACTCTGGCACGCAGTATTTT. Its protein product is CASRTPSGHSGTQYF.

The gene calls are TRBV29-1 and TRBJ2-1, with TRBD2 matching over 7 bases. The V gene's germline CDR1 is SQVTM and CDR2 ANQGSEA. J was trimmed by 4 bases and V by 5 bases; bases with no gene match: 5. This CDR3 has 13 residues. The CDR3 loop reads CSVSWRGYNEQFF. The CDR3 region has the DNA TGCAGCGTTTCTTGGCGGGGGTACAATGAGCAGTTCTTC.

The chain is built from TRBV5-1 and TRBJ2-7, with 12 bases that match TRBD1. This CDR3 spans 14 amino acids. Germline values: CDR1 SGHRS, CDR2 YFSETQ. The trim removed 4 bases at V and 6 bases at J, leaving 5 bases unmatched. The CDR3 loop is CASSKGQGALEQYF. Here the CDR3 DNA reads TGCGCCAGCAGCAAGGGACAGGGGGCCCTCGAGCAGTACTTC.

The genes are TRBV7-9 and TRBJ2-6, with D uncertain. The CDR3 spans 15 residues. The V gene's germline CDR1 is SEHNR and CDR2 FQNEAQ (reference sequence). V was pared by 5 bases and J by 0 bases, with 8 bases between. CDR3 coding DNA: TGTGCCAGCAGCCCGAAGATCTCTGGGGCCAACGTCCTGACTTTC. Protein product: CASSPKISGANVLTF.

This rearrangement joins TRBV30 to TRBJ1-6, with no clear D. The CDR3 is made up of 15 amino acids. V lost 5 bases and J 5 bases, leaving 16 bases between the germline ends. From germline, CDR1 is GTSNPN and CDR2 SVGIG (reference sequence). The CDR3 sequence: CAWLTRTVNNSPLHF. CDR3 DNA sequence: TGTGCCTGGCTGACCCGGACTGTGAATAATTCACCCCTCCACTTT. The full variable domain, with the rest looked up from reference TRBV30 and TRBJ1-6, is SQTIHQWPATLVQPVGSPLSLECTVEGTSNPNLYWYRQAAGRGLQLLFYSVGIGQISSEVPQNLSASRPQDRQFILSSKKLLLSDSGFYLCAWLTRTVNNSPLHFGNGTRLTVT.

This clone was recorded a few times. The chain recombines TRBV9 with TRBJ2-1, with D unresolved. Trimming removed 1 base from V and 4 bases from J, with 12 bases in between. Germline V CDR1 and CDR2: SGDLS, YYNGEE. The CDR3 is 15 residues long. The CDR3 DNA sequence: TGTGCCAGCAGCGTAAACAGCGCTAGGTACAATGAGCAGTTCTTC. Amino acid sequence: CASSVNSARYNEQFF.

This chain connects TRBV5-4 to TRBJ2-7; perhaps TRBD2 as D (6 bases). The CDR3 runs 16 residues. CDR1 SGHNT and CDR2 YYREEE come from the germline V gene (reference sequence). V lost 4 bases to trimming and J lost 6 bases, with 23 bases between them. CDR3 nucleotides: TGTGCCAGCAGCACACAACGACTAGTCCTCTCTCGCGAGCAGTACTTC. Translated, it gives CASSTQRLVLSREQYF.